This paragraph reports one T cell receptor beta chain. This record belongs to a study of blood T cell repertoires in COVID-19. TCRdb keeps only in-frame clones here, not all; method: immunoSEQ multiplex PCR. The sample has about 330,000 clones, roughly 86% seen once. Germline-derived CDR1 and CDR2 are SGHTA and FQGNSA. CDR3 length: 15 residues. The germline V and J ends were trimmed by 1 base and 10 bases, with 14 bases remaining between them. This receptor was identified in a man between 25 and 39 years old with COVID-19, enrolled during active disease. V and J are TRBV7-2 and TRBJ1-6; D perhaps matches TRBD1 (5 bases). The sample taken for sequencing was peripheral blood. The CDR3 region has the DNA TGTGCCAGCAGCTTAGTAGGGCAGGGTCTCTCACCCCTCCACTTT. Translated: CASSLVGQGLSPLHF.